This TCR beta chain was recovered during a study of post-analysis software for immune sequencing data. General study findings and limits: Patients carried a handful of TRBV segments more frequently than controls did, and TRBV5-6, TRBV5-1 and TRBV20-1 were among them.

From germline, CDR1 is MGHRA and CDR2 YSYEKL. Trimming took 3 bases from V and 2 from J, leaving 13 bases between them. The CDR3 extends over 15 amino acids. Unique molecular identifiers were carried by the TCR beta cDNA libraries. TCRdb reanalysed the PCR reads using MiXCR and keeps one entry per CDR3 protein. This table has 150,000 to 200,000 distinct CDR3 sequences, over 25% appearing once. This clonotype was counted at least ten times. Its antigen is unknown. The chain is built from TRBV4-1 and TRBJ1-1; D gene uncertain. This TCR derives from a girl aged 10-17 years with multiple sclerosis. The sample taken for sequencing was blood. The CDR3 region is CASSHEGSINTEAFF. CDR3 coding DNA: TGCGCCAGCAGCCATGAAGGATCCATCAACACTGAAGCTTTCTTT.